A single T cell receptor beta chain is shown here with its context. Its antigen is still unknown. Some clones are missing from TCRdb's copy, which holds only in-frame ones; the method was immunoSEQ multiplex PCR. The sample records around 44,000 clones, 65% to 85% being singletons. This sample was included in a study of OX40 agonist ivuxolimab in advanced cancers. Study summary: Intravenous ivuxolimab was administered to patients every 2 weeks at 0.01 to 10 mg/kg. Overall study results and limits: Averaged across samples, CD8+ T cells carried more expanded clones than CD4+ did.

The ends were cut back, 4 bases at V and 6 bases at J, with 17 bases in the middle. Per germline, CDR1 KGHSH and CDR2 LQKENI. The CDR3 extends over 15 amino acids. Any history of autoimmune disease or systemic immunosuppression disqualified patients. This clonotype originated in an adult with an advanced solid tumor such as melanoma, head and neck, liver or kidney cancer. This chain links TRBV18 with TRBJ2-3; D is undetermined. The material sequenced was CD4+ or CD8+ T cells sorted from blood, taken in a trial of the OX40 agonist ivuxolimab. CDR3 sequence: CASSQGSWSLDTQYF. In nucleotides, the CDR3 is TGTGCCAGCTCACAAGGTAGCTGGAGTTTGGATACGCAGTATTTT.